This T cell receptor (beta chain) appears in the sequencing data of a study of blood T cell repertoires in COVID-19. Authors' processing steps: The assay estimated nucleated cells by amplifying reference gene primers. The repertoire was sequenced with immunoSEQ multiplex PCR; TCRdb's copy has only in-frame clones and lacks some. From that table come the V and J calls and clone size; the DNA was used to work out D and trimming. The top ten hold approximately 18% of the sample, which has tens of thousands of clones, around 87% seen once. The CDR3 consists of 14 residues. The trim removed 6 bases at V and 6 bases at J, leaving 5 bases unmatched. From germline, CDR1 is SNHLY and CDR2 FYNNEI.

Specimen: peripheral blood. The chain couples TRBV2 to TRBJ1-5; TRBD1 aligns across 10 bases. This clonotype was sampled from a human donor in a cohort sampled during active COVID-19. The CDR3 region is CASSRQGASQPQHF. CDR3 sequence (DNA): TGTGCCAGCAGCCGACAGGGGGCAAGTCAGCCCCAGCATTTT.